A single sample gave rise to the 17 T cell receptor beta chains below, sequenced in a study of blood T cell repertoires in COVID-19. Assay: immunoSEQ multiplex PCR; the TCRdb copy retains only in-frame clones and omits some. Of around 330,000 clones in the sample, about 91% were seen once. The sample taken for sequencing was peripheral blood. Every receptor here comes from a woman younger than 45 with COVID-19, enrolled during active disease.

This rearrangement joins TRBV28 to TRBJ2-5; 8 bases map to TRBD2. The germline gives CDR1 MDHEN, CDR2 SYDVKM. The junction had 9 bases not matched to a gene; V was cut back by 5 bases and J by 7 bases. There are 14 residues in the CDR3. CDR3 region: CASSRGGPMRTQYF. The CDR3 DNA is TGTGCCAGCAGTCGCGGGGGGCCAATGAGGACCCAGTACTTC.

In this sample, this clone turned up a few times. The chain joins TRBV6-4 to TRBJ2-3; 9 nucleotides agree with TRBD2. V trimming: 2 bases; J trimming: 4 bases; junction bases outside the gene matches: 4. This CDR3 has 15 residues. Germline CDR1 reads MRHNA; CDR2 reads SNTAGT. CDR3 bases: TGTGCCAGCAGTGACACCGGCGGGGGGGCAGATACGCAGTATTTT. Protein sequence: CASSDTGGGADTQYF.

The chain uses TRBV30 and TRBJ1-5; TRBD1 matches at 7 bases. Germline CDR1 and CDR2: GTSNPN and SVGIG (reference sequence). The CDR3 is 13 residues long. With 5 bases clipped from V and 3 bases from J, the junction kept 4 bases outside the gene matches. The CDR3: CAWAGQPNQPQHF. In DNA form, the CDR3 reads TGTGCCTGGGCGGGACAGCCCAATCAGCCCCAGCATTTT.

This clone was detected only a few times. The genes are TRBV6-5 and TRBJ1-2; no definite D call. The CDR3 extends over 13 amino acids. Trimming took off 2 bases at V and 3 bases at J, with 7 bases between the two ends. CDR1 and CDR2 from the germline V gene are MNHEY and SVGAGI. The CDR3 sequence is CASSYLRYYGYTF. In nucleotides, the CDR3 is TGTGCCAGCAGTTACCTCCGGTACTATGGCTACACCTTC.

V gene TRBV5-5 combines with J gene TRBJ2-5; D ambiguous. Trimming took off 0 bases at V and 3 bases at J, with 3 bases between the two ends. CDR1 is SGHKS and CDR2 is YYEKEE in the germline V gene (reference sequence). The CDR3 spans 12 residues. DNA of the CDR3: TGTGCCAGCAGCTTGGCCGAAGAGACCCAGTACTTC. Its translation is CASSLAEETQYF.

This chain links TRBV28 with TRBJ2-3; 7 bases align to TRBD1. V lost 7 bases and J lost 2; bases outside the gene matches: 9. The CDR3 extends over 15 amino acids. The V gene's germline CDR1 is MDHEN and CDR2 SYDVKM. In DNA, the CDR3 is TGTGCCAGCAAACCAAGGGACAGACACACAGATACGCAGTATTTT. Its translation: CASKPRDRHTDTQYF.

The rearrangement joins TRBV12-3 or TRBV12-4 to TRBJ1-1; 7 bases align to TRBD1. The length of the CDR3 is 12 residues. J lost 7 bases, V lost 3 bases, and 2 bases had no gene match. The CDR3 DNA sequence: TGTGCCAGCAGTTTTTGGGACAGTGAAGCTTTCTTT. This encodes CASSFWDSEAFF.

The gene calls are TRBV2 and TRBJ2-7; 7 nucleotides line up with TRBD1. V trimming: 7 bases; J trimming: 0 bases; junction bases outside the gene matches: 6. From germline, CDR1 is SNHLY and CDR2 FYNNEI. The CDR3 spans 14 residues. The CDR3 region has the DNA TGTGCCAGCACCGACGGGACAGTCTCCTACGAGCAGTACTTC. Its translation: CASTDGTVSYEQYF.

The chain carries TRBV29-1 and TRBJ1-2, with D hard to call. The germline gives CDR1 SQVTM, CDR2 ANQGSEA. V lost 4 bases to trimming and J lost 0 bases, with 9 bases between them. The CDR3 consists of 13 residues. CDR3 sequence (DNA): TGCAGCGTTGCAGCGGGAGCTAACTATGGCTACACCTTC. This translates into CSVAAGANYGYTF.

The V call is TRBV2, the J call TRBJ1-1; D gene ambiguous. This CDR3 has 12 residues. V lost 8 bases, J lost 1 base, and 8 bases lay in between. Germline CDR1 is SNHLY and CDR2 is FYNNEI. The CDR3 here is CASGRGNTEAFF. The CDR3 nucleotides read TGTGCCAGCGGCCGGGGGAACACTGAAGCTTTCTTT. Based on the CDR3 plus reference TRBV2 and TRBJ1-1, the full variable domain is EPEVTQTPSHQVTQMGQEVILRCVPISNHLYFYWYRQILGQKVEFLVSFYNNEISEKSEIFDDQFSVERPDGSNFTLKIRSTKLEDSAMYFCASGRGNTEAFFGQGTRLTVV.

This clone has only one observation. This sequence joins TRBV29-1 and TRBJ1-1; D unclear. The CDR3 is 11 residues long. Germline assignment: CDR1 SQVTM and CDR2 ANQGSEA. V was pared by 7 bases and J by 2 bases, with 8 bases between. CDR3 sequence (DNA): TGCAGCGCCCTTATAAACACTGAAGCTTTCTTT. It yields the protein CSALINTEAFF.

V is TRBV19 and J is TRBJ2-3; 7 bases align to TRBD2. V trimming: 4 bases; J trimming: 3 bases; junction bases outside the gene matches: 10. CDR1 LNHDA and CDR2 SQIVND come from the germline V gene (reference sequence). The CDR3 consists of 16 residues. The CDR3 DNA reads TGTGCCAGTAGTACATCCGGGGGGAGGAGGACAGATACGCAGTATTTT. This encodes CASSTSGGRRTDTQYF.

The gene calls are TRBV18 and TRBJ2-3, with 9 bases lining up with TRBD1. V lost 4 bases, J lost 3 bases, and 8 bases stayed unmatched. The CDR3 covers 16 residues. Germline V gene lookup returns CDR1 KGHSH and CDR2 LQKENI. CDR3 sequence (DNA): TGTGCCAGCTCACTTCTATCGGGACAGGGAACAGATACGCAGTATTTT. This translates into CASSLLSGQGTDTQYF.

The rearrangement links TRBV6-5 to TRBJ2-3; 7 bases agree with TRBD2. CDR1 is MNHEY, CDR2 SVGAGI, per germline. V was clipped by 5 bases and J by 4 bases; unmatched bases: 6. The CDR3 consists of 14 residues. The chain's CDR3 is CASSTSDQADTQYF. CDR3 in DNA: TGTGCCAGCAGTACTAGCGACCAGGCAGATACGCAGTATTTT.

The V call is TRBV6-5, the J call TRBJ2-2, with D unresolved. Trimming stripped 7 bases from V and 4 bases from J, with 13 bases between. The CDR3 extends over 14 amino acids. Germline V gene data show CDR1 as MNHEY and CDR2 as SVGAGI. The CDR3 protein is CASTPRLGTGELFF. The CDR3 bases are TGTGCCAGCACCCCCCGACTGGGCACCGGGGAGCTGTTTTTT.

V and J are TRBV3-1 (or the pseudogene TRBV3-2) and TRBJ1-5, with 8 bases matching TRBD1. This CDR3 has 13 amino acids. Trimming cost V 4 bases and J 5 bases; bases outside gene matches: 1. Germline V gives CDR1 LGHDT, CDR2 YNNKEL (reference sequence). This CDR3 is CASSPDRDQPQHF. The DNA of the CDR3 is TGTGCCAGCAGCCCGGACAGGGATCAGCCCCAGCATTTT.

The J gene is TRBJ2-1, the V gene TRBV7-2; no definite D call. Per the germline V gene, CDR1 is SGHTA and CDR2 is FQGNSA. The CDR3 loop spans 15 amino acids. V dropped 2 bases and J dropped 0 bases, with 8 bases sitting between them. CDR3 DNA sequence: TGTGCCAGCAGCTTATCCGACTTCTCCTACAATGAGCAGTTCTTC. Residues: CASSLSDFSYNEQFF.